Below, 2 T cell receptor beta chains from the same sample are listed, as sequenced in a study of CD8+ T cells in alopecia areata. Once RNA had been extracted, it was reverse transcribed into cDNA to act as the sequencing template. Sequenced by immunoSEQ multiplex PCR; TCRdb stores in-frame clones only, minus some. In the table there are about 190,000 clones, roughly three fifths of which are singletons. Treatment: oral pan-JAK inhibitor, 5-10 mg twice daily. Sample: CD4+ T cells sorted from blood, taken at week 4, from a patient treated with tofacitinib. The receptor source for this set is a human donor with alopecia areata.

The chain combines TRBV29-1 with TRBJ2-7; TRBD1 matches at 12 bases. V lost 7 bases, J lost 6 bases, and 4 bases stayed unmatched. The CDR3 is 12 amino acids. CDR1 SQVTM and CDR2 ANQGSEA come from the germline V gene. The CDR3 sequence: CSGGQGAGEQYF. CDR3 nucleotides: TGCAGCGGGGGACAGGGGGCAGGCGAGCAGTACTTC.

The J gene is TRBJ1-1, the V gene TRBV4-2, with D possibly being TRBD1 (6 bases). Trimming removed 4 bases at V and 8 bases at J, with 17 bases between. The CDR3 consists of 14 residues. Germline V gene data show CDR1 as LGHNA and CDR2 as YNFKEQ. This CDR3 is CASSPGHTQREAFF. In DNA, the CDR3 is TGTGCCAGCAGCCCGGGACACACCCAGAGAGAAGCTTTCTTT.